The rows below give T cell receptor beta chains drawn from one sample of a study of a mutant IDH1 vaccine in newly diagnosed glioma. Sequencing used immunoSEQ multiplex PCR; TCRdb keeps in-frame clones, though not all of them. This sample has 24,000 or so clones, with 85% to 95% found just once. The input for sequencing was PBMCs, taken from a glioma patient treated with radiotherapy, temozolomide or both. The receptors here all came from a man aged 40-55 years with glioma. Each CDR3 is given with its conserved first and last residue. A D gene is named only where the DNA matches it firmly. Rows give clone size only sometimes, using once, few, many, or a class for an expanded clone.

TGTGCCACCAGCAGAAGCGGGAGTGCAACCTACGAGCAGTACTTC | CATSRSGSATYEQYF | TRBJ2-7 | TRBD2 | . | TRBV15
TGTGCCACCAGCAGGCGCCGGGACAATGATCAGCCCCAGCATTTT | CATSRRRDNDQPQHF | TRBJ1-5 | . | . | TRBV15
TGTGCCAGCAGCTTAACAGGGGGCATCTATGGCTACACCTTC | CASSLTGGIYGYTF | TRBJ1-2 | TRBD1 | . | TRBV7-9
TGTGCCAGCAGCTTGTTATCCGGGACTAGCGGAAGTATGGAGCAGTACTTC | CASSLLSGTSGSMEQYF | TRBJ2-7 | TRBD2 | . | TRBV5-4
TGTGCCAGCAGCTTAGCGGGGGTTGATACGCAGTATTTT | CASSLAGVDTQYF | TRBJ2-3 | . | . | TRBV7-9
TGTGCCAGCAGCCCCGCGGAGGGCAGGCACTCCTACGAGCAGTACTTC | CASSPAEGRHSYEQYF | TRBJ2-7 | . | . | TRBV13
TGCGCCAGCAGCCAAGGGGGACAGAGCAATCAGCCCCAGCATTTT | CASSQGGQSNQPQHF | TRBJ1-5 | TRBD1 | . | TRBV4-1
TGTGCCAGCAGTACCGACGGGGGTTCTGAAGCTTTCTTT | CASSTDGGSEAFF | TRBJ1-1 | . | . | TRBV28
TGTGCCAGCAGCGTAAGCGGCGCTAGCACAGATACGCAGTATTTT | CASSVSGASTDTQYF | TRBJ2-3 | . | . | TRBV11-2
TGTGCCACCAGCAAAGAGGATCCTGGGGCCAACGTCCTGACTTTC | CATSKEDPGANVLTF | TRBJ2-6 | . | . | TRBV15
TGTGCCAGCGGGATACACGCTGAGAACACTGAAGCTTTCTTT | CASGIHAENTEAFF | TRBJ1-1 | . | . | TRBV27
TGTGCCAGCAGACTCTCCGGGACAGGCTTTCATGGCTACACCTTC | CASRLSGTGFHGYTF | TRBJ1-2 | TRBD1 | . | TRBV5-6
TGTGCCTGGATTCCGGGACAGGGGTACCCTGAAGCTTTCTTT | CAWIPGQGYPEAFF | TRBJ1-1 | TRBD1 | . | TRBV30
TGCGCCAGCAGCCAAGATCTCCTGCCGTCGGATGGCTACACCTTC | CASSQDLLPSDGYTF | TRBJ1-2 | . | . | TRBV4-3
TGCGCCAGCAGCGACGGGCCCTACAATGAGCAGTTCTTC | CASSDGPYNEQFF | TRBJ2-1 | . | . | TRBV5-1
TGTGCCTGTAAACTGGGCGGGAGGTACGAGCAGTACTTC | CACKLGGRYEQYF | TRBJ2-7 | TRBD2 | . | TRBV30
TGTGCCAGCAGCTTATGGCCCCCGGGGCCCACCGGGGAGCTGTTTTTT | CASSLWPPGPTGELFF | TRBJ2-2 | . | . | TRBV7-9
TGTGCCAGCAGTGAAGGCGCCCGGACAGCGTATAGCAATCAGCCCCAGCATTTT | CASSEGARTAYSNQPQHF | TRBJ1-5 | . | . | TRBV6-1
TGCGCCAGCAGCTTGGACGTCACTAACTATGGCTACACCTTC | CASSLDVTNYGYTF | TRBJ1-2 | . | . | TRBV5-1
TGTGCCAGCAGCTTAGAACCTAGCGGAAACACAGATACGCAGTATTTT | CASSLEPSGNTDTQYF | TRBJ2-3 | TRBD2 | . | TRBV7-8
TGCGCCAGCAGTGAGTGGGACACCGATAGCAATCAGCCCCAGCATTTT | CASSEWDTDSNQPQHF | TRBJ1-5 | . | once | TRBV10-1
TGTGCCAGCAGCTTCGGGGCCGCAACTAATGAAAAACTGTTTTTT | CASSFGAATNEKLFF | TRBJ1-4 | . | . | TRBV7-2
TGTGCCAGCTCACGTCTGCAGGGTAGGGACACCGGGGAGCTGTTTTTT | CASSRLQGRDTGELFF | TRBJ2-2 | . | . | TRBV18
TGCAGCGTTGCCGGGGAGACCCAGTACTTC | CSVAGETQYF | TRBJ2-5 | . | . | TRBV29-1
TGTGCCAGCAGTTTACAGGGTGATGGCTACACCTTC | CASSLQGDGYTF | TRBJ1-2 | . | . | TRBV27
TGTGCCAGCAGCAGGACTAGCGGGAGCTCCTACGAGCAGTACTTC | CASSRTSGSSYEQYF | TRBJ2-7 | TRBD2 | . | TRBV7-6
TGTGCCAGCAGTACGAGACAGGGGGCCGCATGGAGCACCGGGGAGCTGTTTTTT | CASSTRQGAAWSTGELFF | TRBJ2-2 | TRBD1 | . | TRBV25-1
TGTGCCAGCAGCTCTGTATCTGGAGGGGGGCTGTTTTTT | CASSSVSGGGLFF | TRBJ1-4 | . | . | TRBV7-2
TGTGCCAGCAGCAGGGACGCCTGGTATACCAAAAACATTCAGTACTTC | CASSRDAWYTKNIQYF | TRBJ2-4 | . | . | TRBV7-2
TGTGCCAGCAGCCCGGATTGGGAGGCTGAGCAGTTCTTC | CASSPDWEAEQFF | TRBJ2-1 | . | . | TRBV28
TGTGCCAGCAGCGTAAGCCGCGCGAGCGGGACCACAGATACGCAGTATTTT | CASSVSRASGTTDTQYF | TRBJ2-3 | TRBD2 | once | TRBV9
TGCGCCAGCAGCTCGACGGGACTAGCAGATACAGATACGCAGTATTTT | CASSSTGLADTDTQYF | TRBJ2-3 | TRBD2 | . | TRBV5-1
TGCGCCAGCAGCCAAGATGCAGATAATCAGCCCCAGCATTTT | CASSQDADNQPQHF | TRBJ1-5 | . | . | TRBV4-3
TGTGCCAGCAGTCCTCCGGGACAGGGAATCAATGAGCAGTTCTTC | CASSPPGQGINEQFF | TRBJ2-1 | TRBD1 | . | TRBV27
TGTGCCACCCACGCAGGAGTAGCCTCCTACAATGAGCAGTTCTTC | CATHAGVASYNEQFF | TRBJ2-1 | . | . | TRBV19
TGTGCCAGCAGTTACTCATGGACTAGCGTGACTGAGACCCAGTACTTC | CASSYSWTSVTETQYF | TRBJ2-5 | TRBD2 | . | TRBV6-5
TGTGCCAGCAGTTTTGGACCGTGGTTTTCGGGTTATGGCTACACCTTC | CASSFGPWFSGYGYTF | TRBJ1-2 | . | once | TRBV27